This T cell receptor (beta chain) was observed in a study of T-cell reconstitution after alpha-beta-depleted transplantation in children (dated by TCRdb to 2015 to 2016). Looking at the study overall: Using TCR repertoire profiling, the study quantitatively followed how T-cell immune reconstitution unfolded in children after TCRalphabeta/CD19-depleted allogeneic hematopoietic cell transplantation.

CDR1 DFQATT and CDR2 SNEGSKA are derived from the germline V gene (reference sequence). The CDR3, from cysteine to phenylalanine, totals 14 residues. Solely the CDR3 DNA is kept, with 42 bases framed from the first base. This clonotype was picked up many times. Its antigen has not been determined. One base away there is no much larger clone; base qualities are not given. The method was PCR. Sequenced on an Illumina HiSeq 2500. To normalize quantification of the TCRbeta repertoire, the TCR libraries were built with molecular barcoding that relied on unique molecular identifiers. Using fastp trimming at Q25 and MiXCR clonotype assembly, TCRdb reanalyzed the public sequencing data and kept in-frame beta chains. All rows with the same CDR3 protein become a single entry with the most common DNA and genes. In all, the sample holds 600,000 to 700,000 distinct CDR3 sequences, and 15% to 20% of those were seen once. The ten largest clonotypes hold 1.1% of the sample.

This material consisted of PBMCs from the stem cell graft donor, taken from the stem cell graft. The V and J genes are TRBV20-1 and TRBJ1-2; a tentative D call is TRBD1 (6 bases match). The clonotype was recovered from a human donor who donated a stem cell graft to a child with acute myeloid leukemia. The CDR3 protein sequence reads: CTPGESGRNYGYTF. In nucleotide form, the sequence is TGCACCCCAGGGGAGTCGGGCAGGAACTATGGCTACACCTTC.